The source of this TCR beta chain is a study of read filtering for tumor transcriptome and immune sequencing. Study-wide background: DNase treatment preceded whole-transcriptome library preparation. The study, taken as a whole, reports: Single-read clonotypes: 80% to 90% of IR-seq clonotypes (approximately 4% of reads), about 70% of RNA-seq clonotypes (roughly 49% of reads). Even smaller IR-seq throughput identified most shared clonotypes.

As to this clonotype: What it binds is unknown.

The library was built from around 0.4 ug RNA with molecular barcoded adaptors for alpha/delta and beta/gamma chains. Using its own MiXCR run on the reads, TCRdb lists one record per CDR3 protein. The profile covers around 130,000 distinct CDR3 sequences, with approximately 12% appearing a single time and approximately 11% taken by the ten largest. Germline V gene lookup returns CDR1 SGHRS and CDR2 YFSETQ. The V end lost 4 bases, the J end lost 6 bases, and 14 bases lay between the germline ends. The CDR3 contains 14 residues. The sequenced sample consisted of a population of CD138-negative cells sorted from bone marrow. This chain uses TRBV5-1 with TRBJ2-1; TRBD2 is a possible D gene (5 bases). This receptor was taken from a donor aged 40 or older with multiple myeloma. The CDR3 loop reads CASSPQDWVNEQFF. The DNA for the CDR3 is TGCGCCAGCAGCCCCCAGGACTGGGTCAATGAGCAGTTCTTC.